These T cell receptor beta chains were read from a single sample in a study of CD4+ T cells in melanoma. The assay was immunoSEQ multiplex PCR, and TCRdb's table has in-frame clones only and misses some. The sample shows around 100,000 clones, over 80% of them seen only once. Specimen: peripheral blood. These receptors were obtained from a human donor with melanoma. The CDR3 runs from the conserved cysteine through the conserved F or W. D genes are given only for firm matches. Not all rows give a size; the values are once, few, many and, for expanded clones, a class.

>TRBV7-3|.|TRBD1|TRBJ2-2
TGTGCCAGCAGCCTCCAGGGACAGGGTCAACCCGGGGAGCTGTTTTTT
CASSLQGQGQPGELFF
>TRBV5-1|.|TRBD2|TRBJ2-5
TGCGCCAGCAGCTTTAGCGGGGGAGAAGAGACCCAGTACTTC
CASSFSGGEETQYF
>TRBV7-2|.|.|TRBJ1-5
TGTGCCAGCAGCTTATACGAGCAGCCCCAGCATTTT
CASSLYEQPQHF
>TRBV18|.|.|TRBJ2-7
TGTGCCAGCTCACCCGGGGACGAGCAGTACTTC
CASSPGDEQYF
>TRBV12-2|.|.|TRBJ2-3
TGTGCAAGTCGCGCCCGGACAGGGGGGATGACTAGCACAGATACGCAGTATTTT
CASRARTGGMTSTDTQYF
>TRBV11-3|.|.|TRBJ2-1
TGTGCCAGCAGCTTGGGACCCGGCGAACGCAGGAATGAGCAGTTCTTC
CASSLGPGERRNEQFF
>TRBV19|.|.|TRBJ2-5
TGTGCCAGTAGTATTTCCGGGGGAGACCAAGAGACCCAGTACTTC
CASSISGGDQETQYF
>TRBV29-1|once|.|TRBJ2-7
TGCAGCGTTGAAGATCGTGGAGGGGGCGACGAGCAGTACTTC
CSVEDRGGGDEQYF
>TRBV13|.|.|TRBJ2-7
TGTGCCAGCAACCCGTTTCTGGGCCGGGACAACTCCTACGAGCAGTACTTC
CASNPFLGRDNSYEQYF
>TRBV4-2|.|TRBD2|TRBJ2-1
TGTGCCAGCAGCCAAGATGTCAGGGGGAAGCGGGAGGGCCTAAAGACCTACAATGAGCAGTTCTTC
CASSQDVRGKREGLKTYNEQFF
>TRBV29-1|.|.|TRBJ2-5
TGCGCAGGAAACACTTACCTAGAGACCCAGTACTTC
CAGNTYLETQYF
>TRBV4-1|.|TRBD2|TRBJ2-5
TGCGCCAGCAGCCAAGATTTTGGTAGCGGGATCCAAGAGACCCAGTACTTC
CASSQDFGSGIQETQYF
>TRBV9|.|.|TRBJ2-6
TGTGCCAGCAGCCACCGCCCCGGGACAAGCCGCTCTGGGGCCAACGTCCTGACTTTC
CASSHRPGTSRSGANVLTF
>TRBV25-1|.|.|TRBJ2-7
TGTGCCAGCAGTTACTACGACTACGAGCAGTACTTC
CASSYYDYEQYF
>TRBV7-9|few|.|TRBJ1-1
TGTGCCAGCAGCCCAACAGGACCGAGTGAAGCTTTCTTT
CASSPTGPSEAFF
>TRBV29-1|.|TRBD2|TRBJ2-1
TGCAGCTCATGGCTTTGGGCGGGACTAGCGGAACCCTTCTATGAGCAGTTCTTC
CSSWLWAGLAEPFYEQFF
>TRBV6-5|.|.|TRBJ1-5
TGTGCCAGCAGTTATAGGGGCTGGAATCAGCCCCAGCATTTT
CASSYRGWNQPQHF
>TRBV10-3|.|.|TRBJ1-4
TGTGCCATCAGTGAGTTAGCCCCAGCAACTAATGAAAAACTGTTTTTT
CAISELAPATNEKLFF
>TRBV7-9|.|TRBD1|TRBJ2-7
TGTGCCAGCAGCTCGCGGGACAGGGGGGGCGAGCAGTACTTC
CASSSRDRGGEQYF
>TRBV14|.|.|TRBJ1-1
TGTGCCAGCAGCCAAGACGGGGACTTGAGGACTGAAGCTTTCTTT
CASSQDGDLRTEAFF
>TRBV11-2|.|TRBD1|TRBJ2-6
TGTGCCAGCAGTGTCCGGGACAGGGGCTTGGTTGGGGCCAACGTCCTGACTTTC
CASSVRDRGLVGANVLTF
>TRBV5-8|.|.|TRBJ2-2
TGTGCCAGCAGCTTGGGAGGCACCGGGGAGCTGTTTTTT
CASSLGGTGELFF
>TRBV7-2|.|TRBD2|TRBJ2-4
TGTGCCAGCTCGACGGGAGGGGGTGCCAAAAACATTCAGTACTTC
CASSTGGGAKNIQYF
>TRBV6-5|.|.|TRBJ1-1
TGTGCCAGCAGTTACGAAAGGGGGAGAAACACTGAAGCTTTCTTT
CASSYERGRNTEAFF
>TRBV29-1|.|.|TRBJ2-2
TGCAGCGTTGTGTGGGGTAACGGGGAGCTGTTTTTT
CSVVWGNGELFF
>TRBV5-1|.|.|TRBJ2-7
TGCGCCAGCAGCTCGTCCTTCTCAGGCTACGAGCAGTACTTC
CASSSSFSGYEQYF
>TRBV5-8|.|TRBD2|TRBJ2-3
TGTGCCAGCAGCTTACGGACTAGCTCCCCCCCGTATTTT
CASSLRTSSPPYF
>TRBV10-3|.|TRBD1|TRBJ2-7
TGTGCCATCAGGCTGACAGGGGGGTTGAGAGAGCAGTACTTC
CAIRLTGGLREQYF
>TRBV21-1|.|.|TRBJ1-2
TGTGCCAGCAGCAAAGGACAGGGGAAGGTCCTTGGCTATGGCTACACCTTC
CASSKGQGKVLGYGYTF
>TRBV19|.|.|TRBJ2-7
TGTGCCAGTAGTATTACGCGGGACACCTACGAGCAGTACTTC
CASSITRDTYEQYF
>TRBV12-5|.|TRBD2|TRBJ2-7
TGTGCTAGTGCCTGGGGGGCGGGGGGCTTAGTAGGCGAGCAGTACTTC
CASAWGAGGLVGEQYF
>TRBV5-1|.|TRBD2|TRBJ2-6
TGCGCCAGCAGCTGGACTAGCGGGGGATACTCTGGGGCCAACGTCCTGACTTTC
CASSWTSGGYSGANVLTF
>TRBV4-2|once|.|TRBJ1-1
TGTGCCAGCAGCCCTGGGGTGAACACTGAAGCTTTCTTT
CASSPGVNTEAFF
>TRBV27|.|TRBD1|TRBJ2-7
TGTGCCAGCAGTGGGACAGGGGGTTTATACGAGCAGTACTTC
CASSGTGGLYEQYF
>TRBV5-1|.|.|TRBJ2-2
TGCGCCAGCAATAGCTCCCCGAACACCGGGGAGCTGTTTTTT
CASNSSPNTGELFF
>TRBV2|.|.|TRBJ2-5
TGTGCCAGCAGTATCCAAGAGACCCAGTACTTC
CASSIQETQYF
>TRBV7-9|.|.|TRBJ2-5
TGTGCCAGCAGCTTAAGTCAGGGCATTTGGGTCCAAGAGACCCAGTACTTC
CASSLSQGIWVQETQYF
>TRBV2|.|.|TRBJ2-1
TGTGCCAGCACCGACGCCCGGGACAATGAGCAGTTCTTC
CASTDARDNEQFF
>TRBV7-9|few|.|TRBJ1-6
TGTGCCAGCAGCTTCAGGGACTTATCTTCACCCCTCCACTTT
CASSFRDLSSPLHF
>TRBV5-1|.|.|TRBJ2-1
TGCGCCAGCAGCTCGACCTACAATGAGCAGTTCTTC
CASSSTYNEQFF
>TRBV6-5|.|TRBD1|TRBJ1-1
TGTGCCAGCAGTTCCCGACAGGGGGCGAACACTGAAGCTTTCTTT
CASSSRQGANTEAFF
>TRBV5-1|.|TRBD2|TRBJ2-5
TGCGCCAGCAGCCGCGCCATGGGAGCGGGAGACGGAGAGACCCAGTACTTC
CASSRAMGAGDGETQYF
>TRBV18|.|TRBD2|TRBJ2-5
TGTGCCAGCTCACCGACGGGACTAGCGGGAGAGGGGGAGACCCAGTACTTC
CASSPTGLAGEGETQYF
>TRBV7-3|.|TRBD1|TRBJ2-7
TGTGCCAGCAGCTCAAAGGGACAGGGCTACGAGCAGTACTTC
CASSSKGQGYEQYF
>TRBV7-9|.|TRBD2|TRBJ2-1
TGTGCCAGCAGCCGGGGAGGGACTAGCGGGGACACCAAGTCCAATGAGCAGTTCTTC
CASSRGGTSGDTKSNEQFF
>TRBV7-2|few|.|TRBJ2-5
TGTGCCAGCAGCCGAAAGACGGGATTCCAAGAGACCCAGTACTTC
CASSRKTGFQETQYF
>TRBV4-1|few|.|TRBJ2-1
TGCGCCAGCAGCCAAGAAGGGTTGGGCTACAATGAGCAGTTCTTC
CASSQEGLGYNEQFF
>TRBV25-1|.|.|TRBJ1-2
TGTGCCAGCAGCCCGGGTCCTCAGAAAGGCTACACCTTC
CASSPGPQKGYTF
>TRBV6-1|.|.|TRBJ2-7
TGTGCCAGCGTGGGTACTTCTTCCTACGAGCAGTACTTC
CASVGTSSYEQYF
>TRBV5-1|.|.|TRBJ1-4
TGCGCCAGCAGCTTGCGGGGTAATGAAAAACTGTTTTTT
CASSLRGNEKLFF
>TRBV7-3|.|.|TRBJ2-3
TGTGCCAGCAGCTTAACGTTGGCCAGGACCAGATCCGCAGATACGCAGTATTTT
CASSLTLARTRSADTQYF
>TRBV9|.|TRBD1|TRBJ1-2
TGTGCCAGCAGCGTAGCCACAGGGGGCGCGTATGGCTACACCTTC
CASSVATGGAYGYTF
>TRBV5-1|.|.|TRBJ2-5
TGCGCCAGCAGCTTGGCCTCGACGGTACAAGAGACCCAGTACTTC
CASSLASTVQETQYF
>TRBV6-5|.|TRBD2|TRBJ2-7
TGTGCCAGCAGGAGGAGCGGGAGTAGCTACGAGCAGTACTTC
CASRRSGSSYEQYF